The 25 T cell receptor beta chains presented below share a single source sample, sequenced in a study of T cell responses to AZD1222 COVID-19 vaccine. TCRdb keeps only in-frame clones here, not all; method: immunoSEQ multiplex PCR. The sample contains around 100,000 clones, around nine tenths of which appear only once. The material was peripheral blood, obtained on day 0 of AZD1222 vaccination. Source of these receptors: an adult in good health.

The V gene is TRBV11-3, the J gene TRBJ2-1, with D perhaps matching TRBD1 (6 bases). CDR3 length: 18 amino acids. V was pared by 0 bases and J by 0 bases, with 15 bases between. The germline V gene has CDR1 SGHNT and CDR2 YENEEA. The CDR3 coding sequence is TGTGCCAGCAGCTTAGATCGCTGGGGGCAGGGCTCCTACAATGAGCAGTTCTTC. Its protein is CASSLDRWGQGSYNEQFF.

This clone was picked up a small number of times. The chain couples TRBV6-2 or TRBV6-3 to TRBJ2-1, with 10 nucleotides matching TRBD2. The length of the CDR3 is 15 residues. Germline-derived CDR1 and CDR2 are MNHEY and SVGEGT. V shed 4 bases, J shed 7 bases, and the junction held 7 bases outside the gene matches. CDR3: CASSSSRTSGNEQFF. CDR3 bases: TGTGCCAGCAGTTCCTCCCGGACTAGCGGAAATGAGCAGTTCTTC.

The V and J genes are TRBV7-2 and TRBJ2-1, with a tentative D call TRBD1 (5 bases). Germline assignment: CDR1 SGHTA and CDR2 FQGNSA. Trimming pared 3 bases from V and 7 bases from J, leaving 13 bases between. The CDR3 is 14 residues long. The CDR3 sequence: CASSFAPGSNEQFF. CDR3 in DNA: TGTGCCAGCAGCTTCGCGCCAGGGTCGAATGAGCAGTTCTTC.

As DNA, the CDR3 is TGTGCCAGCAGCCCGAAGGGACAGGGGGCCTACAATGAGCAGTTCTTC. This codes for CASSPKGQGAYNEQFF. V usage is TRBV7-9 and J usage is TRBJ2-1; 11 bases agree with TRBD1. This CDR3 region has 16 residues. Germline lookup yields CDR1 SEHNR and CDR2 FQNEAQ (reference sequence). V was clipped by 5 bases and J by 2 bases; unmatched bases: 5.

The chain employs TRBV2 and TRBJ2-1, with D unclear. The germline V and J ends were trimmed by 8 bases and 0 bases, with 11 bases remaining between them. The V gene's germline CDR1 is SNHLY and CDR2 FYNNEI. The CDR3 has 14 residues. CDR3 nucleotides: TGTGCCAGCGGTCCGGACCCCTCCTACAATGAGCAGTTCTTC. It translates to CASGPDPSYNEQFF. The full variable domain, completed using reference TRBV2 and TRBJ2-1, is EPEVTQTPSHQVTQMGQEVILRCVPISNHLYFYWYRQILGQKVEFLVSFYNNEISEKSEIFDDQFSVERPDGSNFTLKIRSTKLEDSAMYFCASGPDPSYNEQFFGPGTRLTVL.

This clone was recorded once. This chain uses TRBV6-1 with TRBJ1-1; D uncertain. Trimming took 4 bases from V and 1 from J, leaving 7 bases between them. This CDR3 has 13 amino acids. Per germline, CDR1 MNHNS and CDR2 SASEGT. CDR3 residues: CASSGSRNTEAFF. Written as DNA, the CDR3 is TGTGCCAGCAGTGGGTCAAGGAACACTGAAGCTTTCTTT.

V usage is TRBV4-2 and J usage is TRBJ1-2; the D is unclear. Trimming pared 0 bases from V and 4 bases from J, leaving 12 bases between. The CDR3 has 15 residues. Germline V lookup: CDR1 LGHNA, CDR2 YNFKEQ. The CDR3 protein is CASSQDKGSPYGYTF. Here the CDR3 DNA reads TGTGCCAGCAGCCAAGATAAGGGAAGCCCCTATGGCTACACCTTC.

V and J are TRBV7-9 and TRBJ1-4; TRBD1 matches 8 bases. The CDR3 contains 17 residues. The germline V gene has CDR1 SEHNR and CDR2 FQNEAQ (reference sequence). Trimming removed 3 bases from V and 0 bases from J; junction bases left unmatched: 6. For the CDR3, the DNA is TGTGCCAGCAGCTTTCACAGGGGGGGAGCAACTAATGAAAAACTGTTTTTT. This encodes CASSFHRGGATNEKLFF.

Only one count was recorded for this clone. The chain uses TRBV6-6 and TRBJ1-2; D remains ambiguous. The germline gives CDR1 MNHNY, CDR2 SVGAGI (reference sequence). Trimming stripped 6 bases from V and 7 bases from J, with 12 bases between. The CDR3 is 12 residues long. In DNA, the CDR3 is TGTGCCAGCAGCCAATACGAGGGTGGCTACACCTTC. Translating it yields CASSQYEGGYTF.

The chain is built from TRBV27 and TRBJ1-2; D not certain. Germline V gives CDR1 MNHEY, CDR2 SMNVEV (reference sequence). The CDR3 extends over 14 amino acids. The germline V and J ends were trimmed by 0 bases and 4 bases, with 9 bases remaining between them. The CDR3 is CASSLSVRGYGYTF. In nucleotides, the CDR3 is TGTGCCAGCAGTTTATCGGTGAGAGGCTATGGCTACACCTTC.

The chain recombines TRBV19 with TRBJ1-1, with TRBD1 as a possible D gene (5 bases). Germline V CDR1 and CDR2: LNHDA, SQIVND (reference sequence). The CDR3 runs 14 residues. With 6 bases removed from V and 5 bases from J, the gap between germline ends came to 16 bases. CDR3 loop: CASRPRAGRTEAFF. CDR3 nucleotides: TGTGCCAGTAGACCCAGGGCAGGGAGGACTGAAGCTTTCTTT.

CDR3 in amino acids: CASSPRTSGGGYNEQFF. The CDR3, as DNA: TGTGCCAGCAGCCCGCGGACTAGCGGGGGAGGGTACAATGAGCAGTTCTTC. The V call is TRBV11-2, the J call TRBJ2-1; 13 nucleotides match TRBD2. Germline V gene data show CDR1 as SGHAT and CDR2 as FQNNGV. The trim removed 5 bases at V and 4 bases at J, leaving 8 bases unmatched. The CDR3 covers 17 residues.

The chain couples TRBV5-1 to TRBJ2-3; D tentatively reads TRBD1 or TRBD2 (5 bases each). Germline assignment: CDR1 SGHRS and CDR2 YFSETQ. The CDR3 is 16 residues long. Trimming pared 6 bases from V and 1 base from J, leaving 18 bases between. CDR3 residues: CASTPPEGRGTDTQYF. The CDR3 nucleotides read TGCGCCAGCACCCCCCCTGAGGGCAGGGGCACAGATACGCAGTATTTT. The full variable domain, in which reference TRBV5-1 and TRBJ2-3 provide the parts outside the CDR3, is KAGVTQTPRYLIKTRGQQVTLSCSPISGHRSVSWYQQTPGQGLQFLFEYFSETQRNKGNFPGRFSGRQFSNSRSEMNVSTLELGDSALYLCASTPPEGRGTDTQYFGPGTRLTVL.

The chain recombines TRBV11-2 with TRBJ2-7; D unclear. Germline V gene data show CDR1 as SGHAT and CDR2 as FQNNGV. The CDR3 length is 12 residues. Trimming pared 5 bases from V and 6 bases from J, leaving 11 bases between. CDR3 DNA: TGTGCCAGCAGCCCCCAGGTTGGCGAGCAGTACTTC. It translates to CASSPQVGEQYF.

The chain employs TRBV5-1 and TRBJ2-3, with 9 nucleotides matching TRBD2. The V gene's germline CDR1 is SGHRS and CDR2 YFSETQ. Unmatched junction bases numbered 9, after V lost 8 bases and J lost 2 bases. The CDR3 has 15 residues. The chain's CDR3 is CASVAIAGDTDTQYF. CDR3 DNA sequence: TGCGCCAGTGTTGCGATAGCGGGGGACACAGATACGCAGTATTTT.

The chain is built from TRBV11-1 and TRBJ1-2, with 7 bases lining up with TRBD1. This CDR3 has 16 residues. Germline loops: CDR1 SGHAT, CDR2 FQDESV (reference sequence). The junction had 6 bases not matched to a gene; V was cut back by 0 bases and J by 2 bases. The CDR3 DNA sequence: TGTGCCAGCAGCTTAGCACCCCGACAGGGCAACTATGGCTACACCTTC. Protein sequence: CASSLAPRQGNYGYTF.

The chain combines TRBV10-1 with TRBJ1-5; 10 bases fit TRBD1. V lost 5 bases and J lost 2; bases outside the gene matches: 3. The CDR3 is made up of 15 amino acids. Germline assignment: CDR1 WNHNN and CDR2 SYGVQD (reference sequence). The CDR3 loop reads CASSRDRGGNQPQHF. In DNA, the CDR3 is TGCGCCAGCAGTAGGGACAGGGGCGGCAATCAGCCCCAGCATTTT.

The genes are TRBV29-1 and TRBJ1-1; 8 bases are shared with TRBD1. Germline assignment: CDR1 SQVTM and CDR2 ANQGSEA. J was trimmed by 2 bases and V by 6 bases; bases with no gene match: 8. This CDR3 has 14 amino acids. The DNA of the CDR3 is TGCAGCGTACTCCAGGGGGCTCTCAACACTGAAGCTTTCTTT. Protein: CSVLQGALNTEAFF.

The chain joins TRBV27 to TRBJ2-7; 8 bases fit TRBD2. This CDR3 has 15 amino acids. J lost 0 bases, V lost 8 bases, and 9 bases had no gene match. The germline CDR1 and CDR2 sequences are MNHEY and SMNVEV (reference sequence). CDR3 residues: CASLWRAGASYEQYF. The CDR3 DNA is TGTGCCAGCCTTTGGCGAGCGGGGGCCTCCTACGAGCAGTACTTC.

The chain joins TRBV24-1 to TRBJ1-1; D unclear. Germline CDR1 KGHDR, CDR2 SFDVKD. This CDR3 comprises 11 residues. Deletions cut 4 bases from V and 1 base from J, with 0 bases between. CDR3 DNA sequence: TGTGCCACCAGTGAGAACACTGAAGCTTTCTTT. This gives the protein CATSENTEAFF.

The chain couples TRBV27 to TRBJ1-2, with 7 bases identical to TRBD1. CDR3 length equals 16 residues. Looked up from germline, CDR1 is MNHEY and CDR2 is SMNVEV (reference sequence). V lost 0 bases, J lost 1 base, and 5 bases stayed unmatched. The DNA of the CDR3 is TGTGCCAGCAGTTTATCAACAGGGGCGTTTAACTATGGCTACACCTTC. Its protein product is CASSLSTGAFNYGYTF.

The CDR3 nucleotides are TGTGCCAGCAGCTTGGTAGGAGCTAACTATGGCTACACCTTC. Protein sequence: CASSLVGANYGYTF. V is TRBV5-6 and J is TRBJ1-2; D is ambiguous. The CDR3 extends over 14 amino acids. From germline, CDR1 is SGHDT and CDR2 YYEEEE. The V and J ends lost 0 bases and 0 bases respectively, with 6 bases between them.

The rearrangement joins TRBV6-1 to TRBJ2-1, with 8 bases identical to TRBD2. V lost 2 bases, J lost 4 bases, and 7 bases stayed unmatched. CDR3 length: 16 residues. Per germline, CDR1 MNHNS and CDR2 SASEGT. The CDR3 bases are TGTGCCAGCAGTGAAACCCATAGCGGGGTTTACAATGAGCAGTTCTTC. Its translation is CASSETHSGVYNEQFF.

This clone was observed once. The gene calls are TRBV6-5 and TRBJ2-2; possibly TRBD1 for D (5 bases). Per germline, CDR1 MNHEY and CDR2 SVGAGI. V was clipped by 6 bases and J by 0 bases, with 11 bases between them. There are 15 residues in the CDR3. CDR3 in DNA: TGTGCCAGCAGCCGACAGAACGCGAACACCGGGGAGCTGTTTTTT. It specifies CASSRQNANTGELFF.

The chain recombines TRBV2 with TRBJ2-3, with TRBD2 matching 7 bases. The germline gives CDR1 SNHLY, CDR2 FYNNEI. Trimming removed 4 bases from V and 6 bases from J; junction bases left unmatched: 4. The CDR3 has 13 residues. For the CDR3, the DNA is TGTGCCAGCAGTGGACTAGCCGGGGATACGCAGTATTTT. Its translation is CASSGLAGDTQYF.